What follows are 8 T cell receptor beta chains derived from one specimen sequenced in a study. TCRdb processed the RT-PCR reads anew with MiXCR; each CDR3 protein has one entry. Among fewer than 800,000 distinct CDR3 sequences listed, 11% to 15% were seen once. The sequenced sample was memory CD4+ T cells from blood. These TCRs come from a female donor in good health, serving as a healthy control.

This clonotype has a handful of counts. The J gene is TRBJ2-3, the V gene TRBV9; TRBD2 matches at 11 bases. CDR3 length equals 15 residues. Germline V gene data show CDR1 as SGDLS and CDR2 as YYNGEE. The J segment lost 8 bases and the V segment lost 0 bases, leaving 5 bases of the junction unmatched. The CDR3 bases are TGTGCCAGCAGCGTAGCACTAGCGGGAGAGGGTACGCAGTATTTT. It specifies CASSVALAGEGTQYF.

This clonotype showed up just a few times. The chain combines TRBV5-1 with TRBJ1-1; D is unresolved. CDR1 is SGHRS and CDR2 is YFSETQ in the germline V gene. The CDR3 loop spans 12 amino acids. V was clipped by 5 bases and J by 5 bases, with 10 bases between them. The CDR3 spells CASRMEETEAFF. CDR3 DNA sequence: TGCGCCAGCAGGATGGAGGAGACTGAAGCTTTCTTT.

This clonotype was counted at least ten times. The J gene is TRBJ2-3, the V gene TRBV20-1; 13 bases align to TRBD2. Germline trimming cut 4 bases from V and 4 bases from J; bases unmatched to any gene: 29. The CDR3 totals 23 residues. Germline V gives CDR1 DFQATT, CDR2 SNEGSKA (reference sequence). The CDR3 DNA reads TGCAGTGCTAACATATATCGGACTAGCGGGAGAAGCGTAGCGGAAATTGGATCAGATACGCAGTATTTT. This sequence encodes CSANIYRTSGRSVAEIGSDTQYF.

This chain connects TRBV11-2 to TRBJ2-4, with D hard to call. The CDR3 length is 14 residues. Trimming removed 0 bases from V and 5 bases from J, with 8 bases in between. CDR1 is SGHAT, CDR2 FQNNGV, per germline. This chain's CDR3 is CASSLDQAENIQYF. The CDR3 DNA sequence: TGTGCCAGCAGCTTAGACCAGGCGGAAAACATTCAGTACTTC.

This chain links TRBV7-2 with TRBJ1-2; D possibly corresponds to TRBD1 (5 bases). V was shortened by 5 bases and J by 3 bases, with 13 bases between the two germline ends. Germline CDR1 and CDR2: SGHTA and FQGNSA. This CDR3 contains 14 residues. CDR3 bases: TGTGCCAGCAGCCTGACCCGACAGCACTATGGCTACACCTTC. This sequence encodes CASSLTRQHYGYTF. The full variable domain, rest sourced from reference TRBV7-2 and TRBJ1-2, is GAGVSQSPSNKVTEKGKDVELRCDPISGHTALYWYRQSLGQGLEFLIYFQGNSAPDKSGLPSDRFSAERTGGSVSTLTIQRTQQEDSAVYLCASSLTRQHYGYTFGSGTRLTVV.

The rearrangement links TRBV28 to TRBJ1-1; D uncertain. Per germline, CDR1 MDHEN and CDR2 SYDVKM. The CDR3 runs to 15 residues. V was shortened by 8 bases and J by 0 bases, with 16 bases between the two germline ends. The CDR3 region is CASGESGSLNTEAFF. The CDR3, as DNA: TGTGCCAGCGGGGAATCCGGGAGTCTGAACACTGAAGCTTTCTTT.

The table lists this clonotype with many counts. The rearrangement uses TRBV6-5 and TRBJ2-3; possible D gene TRBD1, 6 bases. The CDR3 is made up of 13 amino acids. Germline lookup yields CDR1 MNHEY and CDR2 SVGAGI. Trimming removed 3 bases from V and 8 bases from J, with 12 bases in between. CDR3 in amino acids: CASSYPDRSTQYF. The CDR3 DNA reads as TGTGCCAGCAGTTATCCCGACAGGTCTACGCAGTATTTT.

J is TRBJ1-5 and V is TRBV20-1, with D unresolved. Germline V gene data show CDR1 as DFQATT and CDR2 as SNEGSKA (reference sequence). The CDR3 spans 16 residues. V shed 2 bases and J shed 0 bases, with 14 bases lying between them. The CDR3, as DNA: TGCAGTGCTAGACGGGATTCCAGGTATAGCAATCAGCCCCAGCATTTT. It yields the protein CSARRDSRYSNQPQHF.